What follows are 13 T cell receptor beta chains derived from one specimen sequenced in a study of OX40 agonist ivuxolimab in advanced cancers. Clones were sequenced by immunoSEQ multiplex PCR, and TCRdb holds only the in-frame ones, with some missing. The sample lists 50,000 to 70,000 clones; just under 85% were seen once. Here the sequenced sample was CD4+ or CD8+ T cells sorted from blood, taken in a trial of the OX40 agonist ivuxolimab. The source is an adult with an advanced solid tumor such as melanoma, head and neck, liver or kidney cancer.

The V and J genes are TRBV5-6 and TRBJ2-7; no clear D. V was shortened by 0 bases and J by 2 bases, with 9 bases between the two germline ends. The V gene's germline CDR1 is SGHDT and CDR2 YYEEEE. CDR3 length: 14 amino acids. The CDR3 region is CASSLEGVTYEQYF. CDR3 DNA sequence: TGTGCCAGCAGCTTGGAGGGCGTTACCTACGAGCAGTACTTC. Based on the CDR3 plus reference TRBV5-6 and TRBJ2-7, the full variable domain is DAGVTQSPTHLIKTRGQQVTLRCSPKSGHDTVSWYQQALGQGPQFIFQYYEEEERQRGNFPDRFSGHQFPNYSSELNVNALLLGDSALYLCASSLEGVTYEQYFGPGTRLTVT.

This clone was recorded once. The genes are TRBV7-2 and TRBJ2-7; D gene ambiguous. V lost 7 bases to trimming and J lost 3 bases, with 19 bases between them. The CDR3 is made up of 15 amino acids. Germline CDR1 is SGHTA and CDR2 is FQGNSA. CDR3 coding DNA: TGTGCCAGCAACCCAGATACGACGATCAACTACGAGCAGTACTTC. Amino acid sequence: CASNPDTTINYEQYF.

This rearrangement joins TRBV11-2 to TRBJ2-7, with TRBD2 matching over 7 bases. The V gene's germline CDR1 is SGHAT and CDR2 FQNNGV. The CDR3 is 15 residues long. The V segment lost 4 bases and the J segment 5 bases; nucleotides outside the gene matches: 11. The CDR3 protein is CASSSNGLVYDEQYF. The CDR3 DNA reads TGTGCCAGCAGCTCCAACGGACTAGTTTATGACGAGCAGTACTTC.

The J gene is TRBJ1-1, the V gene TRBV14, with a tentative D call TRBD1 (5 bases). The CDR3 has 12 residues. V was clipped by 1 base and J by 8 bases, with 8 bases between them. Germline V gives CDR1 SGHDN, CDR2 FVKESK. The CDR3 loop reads CASSQGRGEAFF. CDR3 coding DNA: TGTGCCAGCAGCCAAGGTAGGGGCGAAGCTTTCTTT.

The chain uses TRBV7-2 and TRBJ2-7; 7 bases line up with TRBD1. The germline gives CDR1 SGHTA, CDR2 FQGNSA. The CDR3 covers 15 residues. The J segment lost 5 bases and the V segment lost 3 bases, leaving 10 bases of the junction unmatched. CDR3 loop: CASSFRQGVFNEQYF. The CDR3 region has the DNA TGTGCCAGCAGCTTCAGACAGGGCGTGTTTAACGAGCAGTACTTC.

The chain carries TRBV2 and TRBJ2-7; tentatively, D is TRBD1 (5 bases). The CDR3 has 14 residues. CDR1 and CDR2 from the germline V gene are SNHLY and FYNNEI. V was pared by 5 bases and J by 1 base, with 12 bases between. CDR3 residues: CASSQPRDSYEQYF. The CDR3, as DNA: TGTGCCAGCAGTCAACCCAGGGATTCCTACGAGCAGTACTTC.

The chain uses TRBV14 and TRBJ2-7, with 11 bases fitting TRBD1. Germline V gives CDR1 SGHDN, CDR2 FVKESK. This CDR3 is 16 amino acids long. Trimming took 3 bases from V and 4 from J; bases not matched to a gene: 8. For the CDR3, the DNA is TGTGCCAGCAGCCATCAGGACAGGGGGCTAGTATACGAGCAGTACTTC. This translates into CASSHQDRGLVYEQYF. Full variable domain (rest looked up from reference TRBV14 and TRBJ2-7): EAGVTQFPSHSVIEKGQTVTLRCDPISGHDNLYWYRRVMGKEIKFLLHFVKESKQDESGMPNNRFLAERTGGTYSTLKVQPAELEDSGVYFCASSHQDRGLVYEQYFGPGTRLTVT.

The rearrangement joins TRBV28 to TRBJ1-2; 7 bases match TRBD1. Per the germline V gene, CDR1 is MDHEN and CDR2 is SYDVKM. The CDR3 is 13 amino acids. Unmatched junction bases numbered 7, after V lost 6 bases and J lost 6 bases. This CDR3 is CASRSGTENGYTF. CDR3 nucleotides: TGTGCCAGCAGATCCGGGACAGAAAATGGCTACACCTTC.

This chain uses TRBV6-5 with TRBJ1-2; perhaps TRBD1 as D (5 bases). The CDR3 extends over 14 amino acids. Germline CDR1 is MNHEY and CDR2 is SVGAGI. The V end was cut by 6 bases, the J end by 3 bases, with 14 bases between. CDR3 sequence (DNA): TGTGCCAGCAGGCCCCCCATAGGGGACTATGGCTACACCTTC. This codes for CASRPPIGDYGYTF.

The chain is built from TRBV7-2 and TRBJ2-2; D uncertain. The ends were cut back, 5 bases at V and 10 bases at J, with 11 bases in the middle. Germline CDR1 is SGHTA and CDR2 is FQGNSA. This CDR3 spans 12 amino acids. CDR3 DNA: TGTGCCAGCAGCCCCCGAGTGCTGGAGCTGTTTTTT. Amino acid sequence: CASSPRVLELFF.

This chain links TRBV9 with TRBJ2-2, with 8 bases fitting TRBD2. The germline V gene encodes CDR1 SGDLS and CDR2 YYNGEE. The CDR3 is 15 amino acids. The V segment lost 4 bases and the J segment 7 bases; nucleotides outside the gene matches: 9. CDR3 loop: CASSHPPLAGGELFF. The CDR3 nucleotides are TGTGCCAGCAGCCACCCCCCTCTAGCGGGCGGGGAGCTGTTTTTT.

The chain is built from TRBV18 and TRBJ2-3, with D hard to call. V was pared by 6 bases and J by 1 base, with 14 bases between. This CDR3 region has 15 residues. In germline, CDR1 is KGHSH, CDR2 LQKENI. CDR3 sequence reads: CASSATVYGTDTQYF. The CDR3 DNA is TGTGCCAGCTCGGCTACGGTTTACGGCACAGATACGCAGTATTTT.

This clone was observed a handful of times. Here the CDR3 reads CASSLLSRLRMQYF. DNA for the CDR3: TGTGCCAGCAGCTTATTGAGTAGGCTACGAATGCAGTACTTC. The chain combines TRBV11-2 with TRBJ2-7; no reliable D call. Germline CDR1 reads SGHAT; CDR2 reads FQNNGV. The CDR3 sequence is 14 residues long. V lost 2 bases and J 9 bases, leaving 17 bases between the germline ends.